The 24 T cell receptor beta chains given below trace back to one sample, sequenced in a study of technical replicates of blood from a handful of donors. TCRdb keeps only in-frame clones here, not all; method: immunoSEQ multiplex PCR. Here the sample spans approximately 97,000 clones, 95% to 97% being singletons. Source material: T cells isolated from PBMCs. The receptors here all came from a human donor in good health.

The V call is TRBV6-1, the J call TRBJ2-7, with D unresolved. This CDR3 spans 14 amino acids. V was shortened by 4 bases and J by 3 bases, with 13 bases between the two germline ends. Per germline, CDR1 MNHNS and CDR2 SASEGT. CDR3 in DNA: TGTGCCAGCAGTGTTCTAGAAGCCTTCTACGAGCAGTACTTC. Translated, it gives CASSVLEAFYEQYF.

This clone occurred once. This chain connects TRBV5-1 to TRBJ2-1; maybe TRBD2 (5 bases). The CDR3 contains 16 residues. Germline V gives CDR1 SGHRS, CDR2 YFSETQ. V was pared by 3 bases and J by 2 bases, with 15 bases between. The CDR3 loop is CASSYSGLLTYNEQFF. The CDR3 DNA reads TGCGCCAGCAGCTACAGTGGACTCCTAACCTACAATGAGCAGTTCTTC.

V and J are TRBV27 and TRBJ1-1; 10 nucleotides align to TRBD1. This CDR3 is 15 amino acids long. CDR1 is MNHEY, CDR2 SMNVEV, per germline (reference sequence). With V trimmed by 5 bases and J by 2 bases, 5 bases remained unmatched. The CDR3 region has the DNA TGTGCCAGCAGTGAGGACAGGGGGAGAAACACTGAAGCTTTCTTT. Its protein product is CASSEDRGRNTEAFF.

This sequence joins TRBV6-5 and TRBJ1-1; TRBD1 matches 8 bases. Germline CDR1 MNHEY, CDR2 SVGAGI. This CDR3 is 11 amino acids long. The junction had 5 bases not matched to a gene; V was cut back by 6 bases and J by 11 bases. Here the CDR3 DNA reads TGTGCCAGCAGGACAGGGGCGCAGGCTTTCTTT. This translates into CASRTGAQAFF.

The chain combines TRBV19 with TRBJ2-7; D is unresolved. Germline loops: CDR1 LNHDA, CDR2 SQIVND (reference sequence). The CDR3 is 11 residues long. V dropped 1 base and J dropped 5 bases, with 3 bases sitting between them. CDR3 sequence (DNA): TGTGCCAGTAGTATAGCGGACGAGCAGTACTTC. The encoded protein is CASSIADEQYF.

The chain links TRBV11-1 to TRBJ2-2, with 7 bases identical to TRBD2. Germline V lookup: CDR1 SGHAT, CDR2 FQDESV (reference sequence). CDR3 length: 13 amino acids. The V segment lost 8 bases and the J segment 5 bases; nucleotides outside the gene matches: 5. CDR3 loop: CASGILATGELFF. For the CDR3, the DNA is TGTGCCAGCGGTATACTAGCGACCGGGGAGCTGTTTTTT.

The CDR3 region has the DNA TGTGCCAGCAGCAACGGACAAGTGACTTTCTTT. Protein product: CASSNGQVTFF. The rearrangement uses TRBV9 and TRBJ1-1, with D maybe TRBD1 (5 bases). V shed 4 bases and J shed 12 bases, with 13 bases lying between them. This CDR3 contains 11 residues. Germline V lookup: CDR1 SGDLS, CDR2 YYNGEE.

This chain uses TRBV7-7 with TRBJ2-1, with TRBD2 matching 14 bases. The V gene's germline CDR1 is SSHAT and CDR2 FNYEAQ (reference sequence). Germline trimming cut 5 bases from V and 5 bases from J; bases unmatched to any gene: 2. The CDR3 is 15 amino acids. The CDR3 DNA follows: TGTGCCAGCAGCCAGGGACTAGCGGGAGACAATGAGCAGTTCTTC. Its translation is CASSQGLAGDNEQFF.

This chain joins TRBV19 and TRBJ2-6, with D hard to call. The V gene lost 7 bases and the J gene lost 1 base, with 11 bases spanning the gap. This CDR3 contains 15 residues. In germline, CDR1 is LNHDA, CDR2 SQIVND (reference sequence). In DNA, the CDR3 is TGTGCCAGTATTGGAGACCCATCTGGGGCCAACGTCCTGACTTTC. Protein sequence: CASIGDPSGANVLTF.

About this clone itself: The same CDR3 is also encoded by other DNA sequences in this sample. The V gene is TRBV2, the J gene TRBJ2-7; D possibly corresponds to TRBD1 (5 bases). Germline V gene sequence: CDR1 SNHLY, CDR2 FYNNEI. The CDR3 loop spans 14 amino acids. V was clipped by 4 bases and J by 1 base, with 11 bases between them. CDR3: CASSVRGSSYEQYF. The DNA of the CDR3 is TGTGCCAGCAGTGTTAGGGGCAGTTCCTACGAGCAGTACTTC.

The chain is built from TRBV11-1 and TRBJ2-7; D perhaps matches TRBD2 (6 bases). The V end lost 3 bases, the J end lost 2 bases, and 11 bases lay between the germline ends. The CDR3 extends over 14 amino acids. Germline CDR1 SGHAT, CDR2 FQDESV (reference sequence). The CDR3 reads CASSFSGRAYEQYF. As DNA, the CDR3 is TGTGCCAGCAGCTTCTCCGGGAGAGCCTACGAGCAGTACTTC.

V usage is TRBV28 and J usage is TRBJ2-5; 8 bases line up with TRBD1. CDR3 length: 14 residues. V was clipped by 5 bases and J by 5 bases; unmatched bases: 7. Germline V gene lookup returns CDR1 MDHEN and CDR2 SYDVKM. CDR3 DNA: TGTGCCAGCAGTACCCGGGACAGGCGGGAGACCCAGTACTTC. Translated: CASSTRDRRETQYF.

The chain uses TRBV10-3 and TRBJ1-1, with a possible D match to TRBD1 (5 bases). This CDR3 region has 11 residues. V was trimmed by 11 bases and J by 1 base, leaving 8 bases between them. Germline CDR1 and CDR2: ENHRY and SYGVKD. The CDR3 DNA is TGTGCCGCGCAGGGGAACACTGAAGCTTTCTTT. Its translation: CAAQGNTEAFF.

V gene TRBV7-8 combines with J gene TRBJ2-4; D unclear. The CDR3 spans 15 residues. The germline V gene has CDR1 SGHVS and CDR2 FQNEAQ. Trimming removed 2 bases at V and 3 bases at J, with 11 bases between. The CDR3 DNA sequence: TGTGCCAGCAGCTTATTTCGGAGCGACAAAAACATTCAGTACTTC. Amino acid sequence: CASSLFRSDKNIQYF.

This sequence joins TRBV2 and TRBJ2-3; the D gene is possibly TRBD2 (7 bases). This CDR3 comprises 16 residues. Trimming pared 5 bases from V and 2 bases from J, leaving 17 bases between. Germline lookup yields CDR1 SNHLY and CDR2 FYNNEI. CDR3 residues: CASSYGGRRNTDTQYF. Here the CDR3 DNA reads TGTGCCAGCAGTTACGGGGGGCGTCGCAACACAGATACGCAGTATTTT.

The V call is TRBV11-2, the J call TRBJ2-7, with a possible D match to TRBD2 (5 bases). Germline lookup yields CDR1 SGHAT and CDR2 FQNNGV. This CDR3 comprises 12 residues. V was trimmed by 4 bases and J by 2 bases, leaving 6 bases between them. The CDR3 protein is CASSSGTYEQYF. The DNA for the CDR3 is TGTGCCAGCAGCTCGGGGACCTACGAGCAGTACTTC.

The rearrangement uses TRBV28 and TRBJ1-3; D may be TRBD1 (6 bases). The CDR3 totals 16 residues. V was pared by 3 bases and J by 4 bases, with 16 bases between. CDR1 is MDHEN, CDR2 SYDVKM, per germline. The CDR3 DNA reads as TGTGCCAGCAGTTTCTACAGGGAAGCGCGGGGAAACACCATATATTTT. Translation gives CASSFYREARGNTIYF.

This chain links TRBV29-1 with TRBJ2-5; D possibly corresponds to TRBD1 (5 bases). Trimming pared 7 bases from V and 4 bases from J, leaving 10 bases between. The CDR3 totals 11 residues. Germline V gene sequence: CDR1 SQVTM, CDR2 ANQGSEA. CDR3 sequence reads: CSGRAGETQYF. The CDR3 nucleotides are TGCAGCGGCAGGGCCGGAGAGACCCAGTACTTC.

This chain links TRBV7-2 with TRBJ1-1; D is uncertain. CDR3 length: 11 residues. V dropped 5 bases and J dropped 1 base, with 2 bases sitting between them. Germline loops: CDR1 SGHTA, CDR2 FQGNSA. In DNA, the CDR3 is TGTGCCAGCAGCCAGAACACTGAAGCTTTCTTT. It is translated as CASSQNTEAFF.

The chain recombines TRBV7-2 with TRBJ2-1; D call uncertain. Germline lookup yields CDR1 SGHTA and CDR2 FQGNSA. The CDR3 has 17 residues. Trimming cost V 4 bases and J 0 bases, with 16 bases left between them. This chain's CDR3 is CASSSLSDHPSYNEQFF. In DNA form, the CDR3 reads TGTGCCAGCAGCTCCTTAAGCGATCACCCCTCCTACAATGAGCAGTTCTTC.

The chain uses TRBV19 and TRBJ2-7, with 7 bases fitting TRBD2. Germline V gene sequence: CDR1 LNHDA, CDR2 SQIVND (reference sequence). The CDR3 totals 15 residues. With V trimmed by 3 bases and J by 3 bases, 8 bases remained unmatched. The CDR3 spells CASSIGLGTHYEQYF. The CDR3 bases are TGTGCCAGTAGTATTGGACTAGGTACCCACTACGAGCAGTACTTC.

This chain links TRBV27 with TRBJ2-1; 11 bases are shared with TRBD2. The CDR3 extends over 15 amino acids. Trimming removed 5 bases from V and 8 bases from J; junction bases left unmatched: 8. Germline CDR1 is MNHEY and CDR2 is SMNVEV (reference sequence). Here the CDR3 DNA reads TGTGCCAGCAGTCCAGCATGGACTAGCGGGTATGAGCAGTTCTTC. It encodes CASSPAWTSGYEQFF.

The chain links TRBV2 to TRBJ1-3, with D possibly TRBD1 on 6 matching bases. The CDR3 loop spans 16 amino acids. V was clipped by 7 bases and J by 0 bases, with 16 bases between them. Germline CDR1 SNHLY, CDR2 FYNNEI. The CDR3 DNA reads TGTGCCAGCAAGGAGGCAGGGGACTACTCTGGAAACACCATATATTTT. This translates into CASKEAGDYSGNTIYF.

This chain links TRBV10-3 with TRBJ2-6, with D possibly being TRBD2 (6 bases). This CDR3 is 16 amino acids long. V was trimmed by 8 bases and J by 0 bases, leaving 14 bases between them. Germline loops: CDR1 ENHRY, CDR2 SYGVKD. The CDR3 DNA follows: TGTGCCATCCCGGGACTGGCTAGCTCTGGGGCCAACGTCCTGACTTTC. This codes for CAIPGLASSGANVLTF.